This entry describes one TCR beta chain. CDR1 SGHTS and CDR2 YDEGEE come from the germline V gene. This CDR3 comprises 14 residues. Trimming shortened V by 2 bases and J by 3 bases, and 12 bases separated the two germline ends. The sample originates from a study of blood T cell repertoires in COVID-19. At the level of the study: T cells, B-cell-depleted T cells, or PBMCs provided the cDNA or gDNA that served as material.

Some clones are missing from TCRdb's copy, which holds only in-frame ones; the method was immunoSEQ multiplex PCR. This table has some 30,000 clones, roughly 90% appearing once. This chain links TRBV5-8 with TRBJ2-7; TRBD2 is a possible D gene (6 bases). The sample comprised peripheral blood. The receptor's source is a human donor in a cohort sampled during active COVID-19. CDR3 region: CASSFGGSGYEQYF. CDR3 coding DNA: TGTGCCAGCAGCTTTGGGGGGTCTGGCTACGAGCAGTACTTC.